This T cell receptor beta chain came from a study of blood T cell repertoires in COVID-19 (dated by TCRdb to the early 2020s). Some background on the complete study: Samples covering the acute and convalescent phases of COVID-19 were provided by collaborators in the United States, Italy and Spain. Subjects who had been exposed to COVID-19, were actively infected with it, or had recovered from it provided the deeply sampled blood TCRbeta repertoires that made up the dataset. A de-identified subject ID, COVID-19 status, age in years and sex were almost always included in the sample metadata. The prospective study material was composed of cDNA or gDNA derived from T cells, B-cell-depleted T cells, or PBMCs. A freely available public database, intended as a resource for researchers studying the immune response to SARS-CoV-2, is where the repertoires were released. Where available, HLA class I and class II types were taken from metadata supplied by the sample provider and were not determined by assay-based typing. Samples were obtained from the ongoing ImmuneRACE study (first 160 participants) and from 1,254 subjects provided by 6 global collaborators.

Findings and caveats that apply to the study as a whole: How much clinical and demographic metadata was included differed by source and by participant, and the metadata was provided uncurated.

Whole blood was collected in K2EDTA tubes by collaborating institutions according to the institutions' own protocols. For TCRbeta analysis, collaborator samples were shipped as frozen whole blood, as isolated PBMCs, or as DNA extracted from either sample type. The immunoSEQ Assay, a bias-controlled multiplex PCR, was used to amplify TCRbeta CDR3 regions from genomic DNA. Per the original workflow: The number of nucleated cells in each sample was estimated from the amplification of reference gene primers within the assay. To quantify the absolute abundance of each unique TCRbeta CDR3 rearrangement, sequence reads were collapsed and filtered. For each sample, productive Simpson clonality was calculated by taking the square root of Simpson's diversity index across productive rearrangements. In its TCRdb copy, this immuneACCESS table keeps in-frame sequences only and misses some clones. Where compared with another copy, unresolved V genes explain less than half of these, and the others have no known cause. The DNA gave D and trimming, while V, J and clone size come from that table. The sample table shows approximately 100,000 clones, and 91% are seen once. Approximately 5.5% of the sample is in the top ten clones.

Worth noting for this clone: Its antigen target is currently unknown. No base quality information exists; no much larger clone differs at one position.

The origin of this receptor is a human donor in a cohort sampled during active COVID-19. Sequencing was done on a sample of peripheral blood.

The CDR3 sequence is CASSYEYSGEKLFF. The DNA is TGTGCCAGCAGTTACGAGTACAGTGGAGAAAAACTGTTTTTT. This receptor chain uses TRBV6-5 and TRBJ1-4, with no confident D gene call. The CDR3 covers 14 residues, taking in both the cysteine and the phenylalanine. Solely the CDR3 DNA is kept, with 42 bases framed from the first base. V was cut back by 2 bases and J by 8 bases, leaving a gap of 12 bases between them. CDR1 and CDR2 are read off the germline V gene as MNHEY and SVGAGI.